This entry is about one T cell receptor beta chain. No antigen is known for it. The donor cohort consisted entirely of Caucasian adults residing in Nashville, Tennessee. Memory CD4+ cells were the fraction left after CD45RA+ naive selection. These data belong to a study of shared clonotypes between healthy human individuals. Study results and caveats: Researchers sampled blood only, noting tissue repertoires likely differ.

Produced via immunoSEQ multiplex PCR; TCRdb's table is partial and in-frame only. The sample lists some 900,000 clones, approximately 76% occurring once. The sequence came from a man between 18 and 29 years old in good health. The sample was memory CD4+ T cells sorted from blood. Subset: CD45RA-negative fraction.

The CDR3 sequence is CASSVGRRETEAFF. CDR3 DNA: TGTGCCAGCAGTGTCGGTCGGAGGGAAACTGAAGCTTTCTTT. The rearrangement links TRBV2 to TRBJ1-1; D ambiguous. CDR1 SNHLY and CDR2 FYNNEI come from the germline V gene. V was cut by 4 bases and J by 5 bases, with 14 bases left in between. The CDR3 loop spans 14 amino acids.